A selection of T cell receptor beta chains follows, all from one sample in a study of blood T cell repertoires in COVID-19. Assay: immunoSEQ multiplex PCR; the TCRdb copy retains only in-frame clones and omits some. The sample lists 70,000 or so clones; 86% were seen once. The sequenced sample was peripheral blood. These receptors came from a man between 65 and 79 years old with active or convalescent COVID-19. Both conserved end residues are part of each CDR3. Each record gives: J gene, clone size, D gene, V gene, CDR3 DNA, CDR3 protein. A D gene is named only where the DNA matches it firmly. Clone size is shown for a subset of rows, as once, few, many or a class of expanded clone.

j_gene: TRBJ2-1; abundance: NA; d_gene: TRBD2; v_gene: TRBV5-1; CDR3nt: TGCGCCAGCAGCTCTGCCGGTAGCGGGAGGCACTACAATGAGCAGTTCTTC; CDR3aa: CASSSAGSGRHYNEQFF
j_gene: TRBJ2-5; abundance: NA; d_gene: NA; v_gene: TRBV5-1; CDR3nt: TGCGCCAGCAACAGGGATAATCTACAAGAGACCCAGTACTTC; CDR3aa: CASNRDNLQETQYF
j_gene: TRBJ2-7; abundance: few; d_gene: TRBD2; v_gene: TRBV5-4; CDR3nt: TGTGCCAGCAGCCCTGGGACTAGCGGGCACGAGCAGTACTTC; CDR3aa: CASSPGTSGHEQYF
j_gene: TRBJ2-3; abundance: NA; d_gene: TRBD2; v_gene: TRBV10-3; CDR3nt: TGTGCCATCAGTGAGGCACCGGGACTAGCGGAAAAAAGCACAGATACGCAGTATTTT; CDR3aa: CAISEAPGLAEKSTDTQYF
j_gene: TRBJ2-1; abundance: NA; d_gene: TRBD1; v_gene: TRBV7-2; CDR3nt: TGTGCCAGCAGCTACGGATATGGGACAGGGGTGAATGAGCAGTTCTTC; CDR3aa: CASSYGYGTGVNEQFF
j_gene: TRBJ1-5; abundance: NA; d_gene: NA; v_gene: TRBV3-1/TRBV3-2; CDR3nt: TGTGCCAGCAGCCAATCCCTTTCGCAGCCCCAGCATTTT; CDR3aa: CASSQSLSQPQHF
j_gene: TRBJ2-3; abundance: NA; d_gene: NA; v_gene: TRBV24-1; CDR3nt: TGTGCCACCAGTGAGGGGCAGGCTGCAGATACGCAGTATTTT; CDR3aa: CATSEGQAADTQYF
j_gene: TRBJ2-1; abundance: NA; d_gene: NA; v_gene: TRBV19; CDR3nt: TGTGCCAGTAGTATGGACTCTTACCGCTCCTACAATGAGCAGTTCTTC; CDR3aa: CASSMDSYRSYNEQFF
j_gene: TRBJ2-2; abundance: few; d_gene: NA; v_gene: TRBV9; CDR3nt: TGTGCCAGCAGCGTAGGGTCGGGCGGGATCAGCACCGGGGAGCTGTTTTTT; CDR3aa: CASSVGSGGISTGELFF
j_gene: TRBJ1-2; abundance: NA; d_gene: NA; v_gene: TRBV3-1/TRBV3-2; CDR3nt: TGTGCCAGCAGCCAAATAAACACAGGGCCCCTGGCCGGCTACACCTTC; CDR3aa: CASSQINTGPLAGYTF
j_gene: TRBJ2-7; abundance: once; d_gene: TRBD1; v_gene: TRBV11-2; CDR3nt: TGTGCCAGCAGCCAATACAGGGGCTCCTACGAGCAGTACTTC; CDR3aa: CASSQYRGSYEQYF
j_gene: TRBJ2-1; abundance: NA; d_gene: TRBD2; v_gene: TRBV7-9; CDR3nt: TGTGCCAGCAGCTTAGCGCAGACTAGCGGGAGAGGAGATGAGCAGTTCTTC; CDR3aa: CASSLAQTSGRGDEQFF
j_gene: TRBJ1-2; abundance: NA; d_gene: NA; v_gene: TRBV5-1; CDR3nt: TGCGCCAGCAGCTTGGGGTCCACGGCGGGGGCGCACTATGGCTACACCTTC; CDR3aa: CASSLGSTAGAHYGYTF
j_gene: TRBJ2-1; abundance: once; d_gene: TRBD2; v_gene: TRBV11-1; CDR3nt: TGTGCCAGCAGCGGACTAGCGGGACTTCACAATGAGCAGTTCTTC; CDR3aa: CASSGLAGLHNEQFF
j_gene: TRBJ2-3; abundance: NA; d_gene: NA; v_gene: TRBV5-5; CDR3nt: TGTGCCAGCAGCTTGGGACCGCAGGTGGATACGCAGTATTTT; CDR3aa: CASSLGPQVDTQYF
j_gene: TRBJ2-5; abundance: NA; d_gene: NA; v_gene: TRBV19; CDR3nt: TGTGCCAGTAGCAGAGACAGTCCCTCCCAAGAGACCCAGTACTTC; CDR3aa: CASSRDSPSQETQYF
j_gene: TRBJ1-6; abundance: NA; d_gene: TRBD1; v_gene: TRBV28; CDR3nt: TGTGCCAGCAGTCAGGGGGCGTCTGGGAATTCACCCCTCCACTTT; CDR3aa: CASSQGASGNSPLHF
j_gene: TRBJ2-5; abundance: NA; d_gene: NA; v_gene: TRBV7-9; CDR3nt: TGTGCCAGCAGCCCTCAGACAGGCCCCCAAGAGACCCAGTACTTC; CDR3aa: CASSPQTGPQETQYF
j_gene: TRBJ2-5; abundance: NA; d_gene: NA; v_gene: TRBV24-1; CDR3nt: TGTGCCACCAGTGATTTCCCCAGGGCAGAGACCCAGTACTTC; CDR3aa: CATSDFPRAETQYF
j_gene: TRBJ2-2; abundance: NA; d_gene: NA; v_gene: TRBV21-1; CDR3nt: TGCGCAAGGAGACAGGAAAACACCGGGGAGCTGTTTTTT; CDR3aa: CARRQENTGELFF
j_gene: TRBJ1-1; abundance: NA; d_gene: NA; v_gene: TRBV7-3; CDR3nt: TGTGCCAGCAGCTTAATGGGCAGGGGAGCGTACACTGAAGCTTTCTTT; CDR3aa: CASSLMGRGAYTEAFF
j_gene: TRBJ1-6; abundance: NA; d_gene: NA; v_gene: TRBV19; CDR3nt: TGTGCCAGTAGTCCCGACAGGCAGAATTCACCCCTCCACTTT; CDR3aa: CASSPDRQNSPLHF
j_gene: TRBJ1-2; abundance: NA; d_gene: NA; v_gene: TRBV3-1/TRBV3-2; CDR3nt: TGTGCCAGCAGCCAAGCTTCGGTGTTTGGCTACACCTTC; CDR3aa: CASSQASVFGYTF
j_gene: TRBJ2-1; abundance: NA; d_gene: NA; v_gene: TRBV10-3; CDR3nt: TGTGCCATCAGTGAGCTACGCCAGGGGGAGCAGTTCTTC; CDR3aa: CAISELRQGEQFF
j_gene: TRBJ2-7; abundance: NA; d_gene: TRBD2; v_gene: TRBV6-2/TRBV6-3; CDR3nt: TGTGCCAGCAGTTACCGGACTAGCGGGAGGGCCTACGAGCAGTACTTC; CDR3aa: CASSYRTSGRAYEQYF
j_gene: TRBJ1-2; abundance: NA; d_gene: TRBD1; v_gene: TRBV6-5; CDR3nt: TGTGCCAGCAGTTACTCTACAGGGGATGGCTACACCTTC; CDR3aa: CASSYSTGDGYTF
j_gene: TRBJ2-7; abundance: NA; d_gene: NA; v_gene: TRBV30; CDR3nt: TGTGCCTGGGGGGGGACAGTTGCCCGCTACGAGCAGTACTTC; CDR3aa: CAWGGTVARYEQYF
j_gene: TRBJ2-7; abundance: NA; d_gene: TRBD2; v_gene: TRBV5-1; CDR3nt: TGCGCCAGCAGCCCCCTAGCGGGAATGACCTACGAGCAGTACTTC; CDR3aa: CASSPLAGMTYEQYF
j_gene: TRBJ1-2; abundance: NA; d_gene: TRBD1; v_gene: TRBV14; CDR3nt: TGTGCCAGCAGCTGGGACAGGGGCTATGGCTACACCTTC; CDR3aa: CASSWDRGYGYTF
j_gene: TRBJ2-4; abundance: NA; d_gene: TRBD2; v_gene: TRBV24-1; CDR3nt: TGTGCCACCAAACTACTAGCGGGAGTGGCCAAAAACATTCAGTACTTC; CDR3aa: CATKLLAGVAKNIQYF
j_gene: TRBJ2-7; abundance: NA; d_gene: TRBD1; v_gene: TRBV4-3; CDR3nt: TGCGCCAGCAGCCAAGGGGGACAGGGGGCTGACGAGCAGTACTTC; CDR3aa: CASSQGGQGADEQYF
j_gene: TRBJ2-7; abundance: NA; d_gene: NA; v_gene: TRBV7-9; CDR3nt: TGTGCCAGCAGCCCTCAGGGCCACGAGCAGTACTTC; CDR3aa: CASSPQGHEQYF
j_gene: TRBJ2-7; abundance: NA; d_gene: TRBD2; v_gene: TRBV28; CDR3nt: TGTGCCAGCAGTCCGGCGGGAGGAAGCTCCTACGAGCAGTACTTC; CDR3aa: CASSPAGGSSYEQYF
j_gene: TRBJ2-7; abundance: NA; d_gene: NA; v_gene: TRBV7-8; CDR3nt: TGTGCCAGCAGCTTGAGCGGAATAGGTTCCTACGAGCAGTACTTC; CDR3aa: CASSLSGIGSYEQYF
j_gene: TRBJ1-5; abundance: NA; d_gene: TRBD1; v_gene: TRBV5-1; CDR3nt: TGCGCCAGCAGCACCGGGACAGGGTCTCAGCCCCAGCATTTT; CDR3aa: CASSTGTGSQPQHF
j_gene: TRBJ1-1; abundance: NA; d_gene: NA; v_gene: TRBV7-3; CDR3nt: TGTGCCAGCAGCCTTGATGGACAGCTTTCGAACACTGAAGCTTTCTTT; CDR3aa: CASSLDGQLSNTEAFF
j_gene: TRBJ2-2; abundance: medium-sized; d_gene: NA; v_gene: TRBV11-2; CDR3nt: TGTGCCAGCAGCCCCACGTCCGCTGCTATTTTCACCGGGGAGCTGTTTTTT; CDR3aa: CASSPTSAAIFTGELFF
j_gene: TRBJ1-4; abundance: NA; d_gene: NA; v_gene: TRBV3-1/TRBV3-2; CDR3nt: TGTGCCAGCAGCCAAGATGGGGGGGTGCAAGAAAAACTGTTTTTT; CDR3aa: CASSQDGGVQEKLFF
j_gene: TRBJ2-1; abundance: NA; d_gene: TRBD2; v_gene: TRBV10-3; CDR3nt: TGTGCCATCAAATCGACTAGCGGGCCTTACAATGAGCAGTTCTTC; CDR3aa: CAIKSTSGPYNEQFF
j_gene: TRBJ1-5; abundance: NA; d_gene: NA; v_gene: TRBV30; CDR3nt: TGTGCCTGGAGCGGTGGTGGCAATCAGCCCCAGCATTTT; CDR3aa: CAWSGGGNQPQHF
j_gene: TRBJ1-2; abundance: NA; d_gene: NA; v_gene: TRBV19; CDR3nt: TGTGCCAGTAGTTGGGACACCGAAATTATCTATGGCTACACCTTC; CDR3aa: CASSWDTEIIYGYTF
j_gene: TRBJ1-2; abundance: NA; d_gene: NA; v_gene: TRBV28; CDR3nt: TGTGCCAGCAGTCTCGACAGGAGCGGTCAGACCTTC; CDR3aa: CASSLDRSGQTF
j_gene: TRBJ2-4; abundance: NA; d_gene: NA; v_gene: TRBV21-1; CDR3nt: TGTGCCAGCAGAAATTCCCGGGAATCCAAAAACATTCAGTACTTC; CDR3aa: CASRNSRESKNIQYF
j_gene: TRBJ1-2; abundance: NA; d_gene: TRBD1; v_gene: TRBV7-2; CDR3nt: TGTGCCAGCAGCTTAGCGGGACAGATCGGCTACACCTTC; CDR3aa: CASSLAGQIGYTF